The TCR beta chain described here comes from a study of OX40 agonist ivuxolimab in advanced cancers. Study information: An agonistic human IgG2 monoclonal antibody against OX40 (CD134) was given.

With V trimmed by 0 bases and J by 1 base, 6 bases remained unmatched. This CDR3 has 16 residues. Germline V gives CDR1 GTSNPN, CDR2 SVGIG (reference sequence). Study-level results: Compared with CD4+, CD8+ T cells on average had more expanded clones.

With baseline, cycle 4 day 1, and cycle 7 day 1 as timepoints, blood was sampled. Details on this clone: Its specificity is not known.

Libraries were prepared by immunoSEQ multiplex PCR; TCRdb keeps only in-frame clonotypes and omits some of them. This sample has 70,000 to 90,000 clones, with approximately 86% found just once. The gene calls are TRBV30 and TRBJ2-4; the match to TRBD2 covers 7 bases. The receptor's source is an adult with an advanced solid tumor such as melanoma, head and neck, liver or kidney cancer. The specimen comprised CD4+ or CD8+ T cells sorted from blood, sampled in a trial of the OX40 agonist ivuxolimab. The CDR3 spells CAWSVPLRGAKNIQYF. The CDR3 DNA follows: TGTGCCTGGAGTGTCCCTTTGCGGGGGGCCAAAAACATTCAGTACTTC. The full variable domain, in which reference TRBV30 and TRBJ2-4 provide the parts outside the CDR3, is SQTIHQWPATLVQPVGSPLSLECTVEGTSNPNLYWYRQAAGRGLQLLFYSVGIGQISSEVPQNLSASRPQDRQFILSSKKLLLSDSGFYLCAWSVPLRGAKNIQYFGAGTRLSVL.